This TCR beta chain came from a study of OX40 agonist ivuxolimab in advanced cancers. Study-wide background: Hepatocellular carcinoma, melanoma, renal cell or head and neck cancer was diagnosed in the dose-escalation patients.

V was trimmed by 5 bases and J by 2 bases, leaving 12 bases between them. Per germline, CDR1 MDHEN and CDR2 SYDVKM. The CDR3 consists of 15 residues. Clones were read by immunoSEQ multiplex PCR, and TCRdb kept only the in-frame ones, dropping some. The table has some 44,000 clones, approximately 83% seen once. The TCR sequence derives from an adult with an advanced solid tumor such as melanoma, head and neck, liver or kidney cancer. The chain joins TRBV28 to TRBJ1-4; tentative D call: TRBD1 (6 bases). Here the sequenced sample was CD4+ or CD8+ T cells sorted from blood, taken in a trial of the OX40 agonist ivuxolimab. In DNA form, the CDR3 reads TGTGCCAGCAGTATAAGGGGGGCGACTAATGAAAAACTGTTTTTT. This gives the protein CASSIRGATNEKLFF.